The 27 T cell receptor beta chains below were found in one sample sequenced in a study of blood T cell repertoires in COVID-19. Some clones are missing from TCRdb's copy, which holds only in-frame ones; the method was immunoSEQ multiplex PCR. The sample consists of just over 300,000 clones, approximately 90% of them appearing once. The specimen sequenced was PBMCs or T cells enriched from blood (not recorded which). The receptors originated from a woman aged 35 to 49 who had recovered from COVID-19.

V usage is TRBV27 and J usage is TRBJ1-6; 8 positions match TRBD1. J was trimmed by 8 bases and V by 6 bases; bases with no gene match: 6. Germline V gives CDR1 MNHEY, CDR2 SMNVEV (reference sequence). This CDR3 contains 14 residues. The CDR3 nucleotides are TGTGCCAGCAGCCGAGACAGGGGCTATTCACCCCTCCACTTT. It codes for CASSRDRGYSPLHF.

CDR3 in amino acids: CASSLVPGRSYEQYF. CDR3 DNA sequence: TGTGCCAGCAGCTTAGTTCCGGGGAGGAGCTACGAGCAGTACTTC. V and J are TRBV7-2 and TRBJ2-7, with D perhaps matching TRBD2 (6 bases). This CDR3 has 15 residues. Trimming pared 1 base from V and 3 bases from J, leaving 13 bases between. The germline gives CDR1 SGHTA, CDR2 FQGNSA.

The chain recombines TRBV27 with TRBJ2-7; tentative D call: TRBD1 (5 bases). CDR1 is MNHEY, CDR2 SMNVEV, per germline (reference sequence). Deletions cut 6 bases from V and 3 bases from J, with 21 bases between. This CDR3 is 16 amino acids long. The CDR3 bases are TGTGCCAGCAGGACGTTGGGGCAGACTCCCCTCTACGAGCAGTACTTC. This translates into CASRTLGQTPLYEQYF.

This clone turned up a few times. The DNA of the CDR3 is TGCGCCAGCAGCCTAGCGGGAGGATCCGATACCGGGGAGCTGTTTTTT. This gives the protein CASSLAGGSDTGELFF. The chain joins TRBV4-3 to TRBJ2-2; TRBD2 matches 10 bases. This CDR3 has 16 residues. After removal of 4 bases from V and 5 bases from J, the junction contained 7 bases not matched to a gene. Germline V gives CDR1 LGHNA, CDR2 YSLEER.

The CDR3 spells CASSFPQGDNYEQYF. The DNA for the CDR3 is TGTGCCAGCAGCTTCCCGCAAGGGGATAATTACGAGCAGTACTTC. The V gene is TRBV7-4, the J gene TRBJ2-7, with a weak D call TRBD1 (5 bases). Germline assignment: CDR1 SGHVT and CDR2 SQSDAQ. CDR3 size: 15 residues. V shed 3 bases and J shed 4 bases, with 16 bases lying between them.

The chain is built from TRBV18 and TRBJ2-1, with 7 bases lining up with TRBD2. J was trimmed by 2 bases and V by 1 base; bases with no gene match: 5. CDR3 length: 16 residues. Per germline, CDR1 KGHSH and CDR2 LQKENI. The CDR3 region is CASSPQGSGTYNEQFF. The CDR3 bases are TGTGCCAGCTCACCACAGGGGAGCGGGACCTACAATGAGCAGTTCTTC. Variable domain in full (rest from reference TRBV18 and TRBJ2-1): NAGVMQNPRHLVRRRGQEARLRCSPMKGHSHVYWYRQLPEEGLKFMVYLQKENIIDESGMPKERFSAEFPKEGPSILRIQQVVRGDSAAYFCASSPQGSGTYNEQFFGPGTRLTVL.

The chain's CDR3 is CAWSVSGPGNTIYF. CDR3 DNA sequence: TGTGCCTGGAGTGTATCAGGGCCTGGAAACACCATATATTTT. The chain has TRBV30 and TRBJ1-3, with D tentatively TRBD1 (5 bases). The germline gives CDR1 GTSNPN, CDR2 SVGIG (reference sequence). The CDR3 runs 14 residues. Trimming left V 0 bases short and J 2 bases short, with 8 bases between.

The chain's CDR3 is CASSPWFDPPRTDTQYF. CDR3 in DNA: TGTGCCAGCAGCCCTTGGTTCGACCCCCCGAGGACAGATACGCAGTATTTT. V is TRBV11-3 and J is TRBJ2-3, with D unresolved. From germline, CDR1 is SGHNT and CDR2 YENEEA. This CDR3 region has 17 residues. The germline V and J ends were trimmed by 5 bases and 3 bases, with 21 bases remaining between them.

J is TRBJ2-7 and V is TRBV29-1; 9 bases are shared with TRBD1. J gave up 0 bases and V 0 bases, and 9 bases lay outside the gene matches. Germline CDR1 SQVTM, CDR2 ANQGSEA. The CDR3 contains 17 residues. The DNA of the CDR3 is TGCAGCGTTGAAGATCGGACAGGGGCCCTTTCCTCCTACGAGCAGTACTTC. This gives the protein CSVEDRTGALSSYEQYF.

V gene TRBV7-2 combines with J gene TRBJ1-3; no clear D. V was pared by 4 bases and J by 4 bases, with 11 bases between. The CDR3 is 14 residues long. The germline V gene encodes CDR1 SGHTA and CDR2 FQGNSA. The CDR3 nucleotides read TGTGCCAGCAGCTATCAGTCGTCAGGAAACACCATATATTTT. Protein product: CASSYQSSGNTIYF.

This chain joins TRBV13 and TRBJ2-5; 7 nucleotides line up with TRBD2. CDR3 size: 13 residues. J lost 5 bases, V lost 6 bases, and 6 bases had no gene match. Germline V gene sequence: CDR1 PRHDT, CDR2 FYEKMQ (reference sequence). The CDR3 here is CASRFLAEETQYF. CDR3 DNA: TGTGCCAGCAGGTTCCTAGCGGAGGAGACCCAGTACTTC. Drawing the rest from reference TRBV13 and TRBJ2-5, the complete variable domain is AAGVIQSPRHLIKEKRETATLKCYPIPRHDTVYWYQQGPGQDPQFLISFYEKMQSDKGSIPDRFSAQQFSDYHSELNMSSLELGDSALYFCASRFLAEETQYFGPGTRLLVL.

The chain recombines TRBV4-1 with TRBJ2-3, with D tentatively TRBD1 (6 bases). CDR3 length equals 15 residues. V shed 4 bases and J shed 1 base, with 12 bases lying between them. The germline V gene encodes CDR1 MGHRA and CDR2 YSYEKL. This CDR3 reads CASSRVAGGTDTQYF. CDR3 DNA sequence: TGCGCCAGCAGCCGAGTTGCAGGGGGCACAGATACGCAGTATTTT.

CDR3 nucleotide sequence: TGTGCCACCAGCAGAGACAGGGGTTTTTCGGGGTCACCCCTCCACTTT. As protein: CATSRDRGFSGSPLHF. V gene TRBV15 combines with J gene TRBJ1-6; TRBD1 might be the D (6 bases). The CDR3 consists of 16 residues. V lost 0 bases and J lost 10, with 16 bases in between. Germline V gene data show CDR1 as LNHNV and CDR2 as YYDKDF (reference sequence).

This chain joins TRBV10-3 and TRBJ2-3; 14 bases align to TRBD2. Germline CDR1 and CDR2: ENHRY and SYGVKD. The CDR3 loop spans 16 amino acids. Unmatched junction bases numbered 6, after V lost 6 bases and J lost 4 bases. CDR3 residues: CAIRETSGGAPDTQYF. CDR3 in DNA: TGTGCCATCAGGGAGACTAGCGGGGGGGCCCCAGATACGCAGTATTTT.

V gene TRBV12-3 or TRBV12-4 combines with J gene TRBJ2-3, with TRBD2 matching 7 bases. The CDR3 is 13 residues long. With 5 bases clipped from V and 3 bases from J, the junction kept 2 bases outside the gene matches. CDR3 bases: TGTGCCAGCAGTAAGCGGGAAACAGATACGCAGTATTTT. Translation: CASSKRETDTQYF.

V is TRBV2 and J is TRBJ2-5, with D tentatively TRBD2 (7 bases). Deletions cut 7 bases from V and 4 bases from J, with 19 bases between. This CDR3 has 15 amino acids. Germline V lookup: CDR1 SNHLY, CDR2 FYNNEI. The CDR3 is CASTPFSGGRETQYF. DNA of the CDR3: TGTGCCAGCACCCCGTTTTCGGGGGGCCGAGAGACCCAGTACTTC.

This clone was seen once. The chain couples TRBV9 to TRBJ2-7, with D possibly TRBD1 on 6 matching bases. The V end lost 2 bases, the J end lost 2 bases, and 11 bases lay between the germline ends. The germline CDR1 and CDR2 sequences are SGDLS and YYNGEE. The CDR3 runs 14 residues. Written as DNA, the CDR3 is TGTGCCAGCAGCGTTTCAGGGGACACCTACGAGCAGTACTTC. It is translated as CASSVSGDTYEQYF.

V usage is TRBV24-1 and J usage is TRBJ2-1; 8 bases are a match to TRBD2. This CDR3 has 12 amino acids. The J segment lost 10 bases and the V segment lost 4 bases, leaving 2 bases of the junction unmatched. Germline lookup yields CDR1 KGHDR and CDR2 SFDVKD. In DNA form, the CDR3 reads TGTGCCACCAGTGACACTAGCGGCGAGCAGTTCTTC. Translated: CATSDTSGEQFF.

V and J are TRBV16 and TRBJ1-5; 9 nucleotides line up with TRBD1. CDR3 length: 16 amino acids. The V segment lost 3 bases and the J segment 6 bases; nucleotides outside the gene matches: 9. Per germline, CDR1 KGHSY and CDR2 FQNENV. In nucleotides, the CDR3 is TGTGCCAGCAGCCAGATAGGGGACAGGGTATCTCAGCCCCAGCATTTT. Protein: CASSQIGDRVSQPQHF.

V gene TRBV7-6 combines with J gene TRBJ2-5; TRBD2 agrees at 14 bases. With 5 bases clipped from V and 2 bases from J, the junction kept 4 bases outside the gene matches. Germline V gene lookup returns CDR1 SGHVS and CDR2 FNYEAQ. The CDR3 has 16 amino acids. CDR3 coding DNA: TGTGCCAGCAGCCAAAGGACTAGCGGGGGGCAAGAGACCCAGTACTTC. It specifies CASSQRTSGGQETQYF.

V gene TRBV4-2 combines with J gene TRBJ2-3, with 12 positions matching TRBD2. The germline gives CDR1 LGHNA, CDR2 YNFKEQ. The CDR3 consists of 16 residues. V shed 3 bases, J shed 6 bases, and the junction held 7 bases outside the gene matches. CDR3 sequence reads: CASSHRLAGELDTQYF. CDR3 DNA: TGTGCCAGCAGCCACCGACTAGCGGGAGAGTTGGATACGCAGTATTTT.

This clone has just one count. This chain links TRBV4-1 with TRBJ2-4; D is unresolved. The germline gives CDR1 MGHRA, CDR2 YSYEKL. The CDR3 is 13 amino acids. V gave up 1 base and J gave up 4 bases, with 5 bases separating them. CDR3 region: CASSQAQKNIQYF. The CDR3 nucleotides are TGCGCCAGCAGCCAAGCGCAGAAAAACATTCAGTACTTC.

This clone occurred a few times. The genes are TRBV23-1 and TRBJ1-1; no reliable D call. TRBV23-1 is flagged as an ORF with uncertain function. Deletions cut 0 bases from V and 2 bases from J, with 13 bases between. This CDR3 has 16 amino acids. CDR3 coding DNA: TGCGCCAGCAGTCAATCCCCCAGACGGGGAAACACTGAAGCTTTCTTT. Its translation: CASSQSPRRGNTEAFF.

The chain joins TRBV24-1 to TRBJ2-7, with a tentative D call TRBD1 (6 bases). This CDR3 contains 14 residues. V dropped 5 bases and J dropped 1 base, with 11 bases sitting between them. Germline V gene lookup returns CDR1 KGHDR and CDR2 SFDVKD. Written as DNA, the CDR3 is TGTGCCACCAGTGCTGGGGGCGGATCCTACGAGCAGTACTTC. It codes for CATSAGGGSYEQYF.

This chain's CDR3 is CASSSGTSGRGRELFF. DNA of the CDR3: TGTGCCAGTAGTAGCGGGACTAGCGGGAGAGGGAGGGAGCTGTTTTTT. The chain recombines TRBV19 with TRBJ2-2; 14 bases are shared with TRBD2. The trim removed 4 bases at V and 9 bases at J, leaving 7 bases unmatched. The CDR3 is 16 residues long. Looked up from germline, CDR1 is LNHDA and CDR2 is SQIVND (reference sequence).

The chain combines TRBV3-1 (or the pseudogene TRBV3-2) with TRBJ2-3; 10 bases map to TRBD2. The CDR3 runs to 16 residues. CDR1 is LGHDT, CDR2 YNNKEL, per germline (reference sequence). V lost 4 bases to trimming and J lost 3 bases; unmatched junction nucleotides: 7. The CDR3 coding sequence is TGTGCCAGCAGCCTCGCTAGCGGGGGATTTACAGATACGCAGTATTTT. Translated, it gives CASSLASGGFTDTQYF.

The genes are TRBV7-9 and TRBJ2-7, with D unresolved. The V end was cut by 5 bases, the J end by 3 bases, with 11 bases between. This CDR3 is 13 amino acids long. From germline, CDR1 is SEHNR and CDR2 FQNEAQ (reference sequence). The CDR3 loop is CASSPGSDYEQYF. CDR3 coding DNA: TGTGCCAGCAGCCCCGGGTCAGACTACGAGCAGTACTTC.